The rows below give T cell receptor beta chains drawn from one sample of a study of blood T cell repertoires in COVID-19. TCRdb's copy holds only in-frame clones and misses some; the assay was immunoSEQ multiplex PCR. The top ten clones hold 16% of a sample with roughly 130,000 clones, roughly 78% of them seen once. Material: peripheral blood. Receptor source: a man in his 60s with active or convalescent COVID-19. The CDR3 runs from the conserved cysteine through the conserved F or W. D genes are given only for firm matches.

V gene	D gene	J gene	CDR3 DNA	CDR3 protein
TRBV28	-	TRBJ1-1	TGTGCCAGCCGAATCGGAGGGGTTTTCACTGAAGCTTTCTTT	CASRIGGVFTEAFF
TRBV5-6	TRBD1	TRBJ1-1	TGTGCCAGCAGCGTAGGGACAGGGAACACTGAAGCTTTCTTT	CASSVGTGNTEAFF
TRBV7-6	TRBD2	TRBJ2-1	TGTGCCAGTAAGCGGGAGGGTGAGCAGTTCTTC	CASKREGEQFF
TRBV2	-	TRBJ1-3	TGTGCCAGCAGCTTTGGACAGAACTCTGGAAACACCATATATTTT	CASSFGQNSGNTIYF
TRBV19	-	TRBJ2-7	TGTGCCAGTAGTGGACGGGACTCCCGGTTCTACGAGCAGTACTTC	CASSGRDSRFYEQYF
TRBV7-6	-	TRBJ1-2	TGTGCCAGCAGCTTTCCGGGAGATGCGGGAGGCTACACCTTC	CASSFPGDAGGYTF
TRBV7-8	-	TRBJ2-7	TGTGCCAGCAGCTTAGGAGACAGACCCTACGAGCAGTACTTC	CASSLGDRPYEQYF
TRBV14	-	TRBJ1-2	TGTGCCAGCAGCCAAGCGGGGTCCTGCTATGGCTACACCTTC	CASSQAGSCYGYTF
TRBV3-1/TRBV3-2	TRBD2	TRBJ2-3	TGTGCCAGCAGCGACCCCCTAGCGGGGGAGGGGAGCACAGATACGCAGTATTTT	CASSDPLAGEGSTDTQYF
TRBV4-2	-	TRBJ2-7	TGTGCCAGCAGCGAAAGGGAGGGGGGTCTGACCTACGAGCAGTACTTC	CASSEREGGLTYEQYF